This T cell receptor (beta chain) came from a study of spatial heterogeneity in lung cancer. One entry per CDR3 protein results from TCRdb running MiXCR on the 5' RACE reads. The sample has roughly 21,000 distinct CDR3 sequences, 3% to 3.5% seen once. Germline loops: CDR1 SGHDT, CDR2 YYEEEE. The CDR3 contains 16 residues. Trimming left V 4 bases short and J 5 bases short, with 22 bases between. Regarding time point: sample taken at primary tumor resection. This clonotype was found many times. V usage is TRBV5-6 and J usage is TRBJ2-7; D is possibly TRBD1 or TRBD2 (5 bases each). The sequence derives from a female donor with early-stage non-small cell lung cancer. The sequenced sample was PBMCs, obtained at surgery. The CDR3 DNA follows: TGTGCCAGCAGCCGGACCCCCGGGACCAAGCCTGACGAGCAGTACTTC. Protein sequence: CASSRTPGTKPDEQYF.